A single sample gave rise to the 9 T cell receptor beta chains below, sequenced in a study of early T cells in non-severe SARS-CoV-2 infection (dated by TCRdb to 2020 to 2023). The library relied on 5' RACE. Sequenced on a NextSeq 500. TCRdb reran the public reads through fastp at Q25 and MiXCR, keeping productive beta chains. CDR3 protein duplicates are merged, each entry listing the most common genes and DNA. This sample holds 70,000 to 75,000 distinct CDR3 sequences; 9.5% to 15% were observed only once. About 4.5% of the sample belongs to the ten largest clones. The sequenced material came from whole blood. The receptors stem from an adult who was a healthcare worker with PCR-confirmed SARS-CoV-2 infection or an uninfected control (not recorded which).

The chain couples TRBV19 to TRBJ1-1; 7 bases match TRBD1. The CDR3 consists of 15 residues. The trim removed 7 bases at V and 1 base at J, leaving 9 bases unmatched. The germline CDR1 and CDR2 sequences are LNHDA and SQIVND (reference sequence). The CDR3 DNA sequence: TGTGCCAGTAAAACTAACAGGGGAGCGAACACTGAAGCTTTCTTT. Residues: CASKTNRGANTEAFF.

For the CDR3, the DNA is TGTGCCAGCAGTACCGGACGGAGTAACTATGGCTACACCTTC. Translation: CASSTGRSNYGYTF. The rearrangement links TRBV28 to TRBJ1-2; unclear D gene. Looked up from germline, CDR1 is MDHEN and CDR2 is SYDVKM. This CDR3 is built from 14 residues. Trimming cost V 5 bases and J 1 base, with 11 bases left between them.

By share, this clonotype counts as medium-sized (0.01 to 0.1%). The J gene is TRBJ1-4, the V gene TRBV2; D ambiguous. CDR1 is SNHLY and CDR2 is FYNNEI in the germline V gene. V lost 4 bases and J lost 14, with 14 bases in between. This CDR3 comprises 12 residues. CDR3 amino acids: CASSVDGLSLFF. CDR3 DNA sequence: TGTGCCAGCAGTGTGGACGGACTTAGCCTGTTTTTT.

On this clonotype: With a much larger clone just one base away, this may be a read error. This chain uses TRBV20-1 with TRBJ2-7; 11 nucleotides agree with TRBD2. Germline V gene data show CDR1 as DFQATT and CDR2 as SNEGSKA (reference sequence). J was trimmed by 6 bases and V by 7 bases; bases with no gene match: 8. This CDR3 has 13 amino acids. The CDR3 spells CSVPTSGTCEQYF. The DNA for the CDR3 is TGCAGTGTTCCGACTAGCGGGACCTGCGAGCAGTACTTC.

This clonotype was counted ten times or more. V is TRBV12-3 or TRBV12-4 and J is TRBJ1-1; D is ambiguous. The CDR3 covers 11 residues. The ends were cut back, 3 bases at V and 11 bases at J, with 10 bases in the middle. The CDR3: CASSLNWGAFF. As DNA, the CDR3 is TGTGCCAGCAGTTTGAACTGGGGTGCTTTCTTT.

This clonotype was counted at least ten times. The rearrangement links TRBV29-1 to TRBJ1-1; D is unclear. The V gene's germline CDR1 is SQVTM and CDR2 ANQGSEA. The germline V and J ends were trimmed by 4 bases and 4 bases, with 7 bases remaining between them. CDR3 length equals 11 residues. CDR3 DNA: TGCAGCGTTGGCCTGAGCACTGAAGCTTTCTTT. Protein sequence: CSVGLSTEAFF.

The gene calls are TRBV2 and TRBJ2-7; D gene unclear. Germline assignment: CDR1 SNHLY and CDR2 FYNNEI. CDR3 size: 13 residues. Trimming took off 7 bases at V and 7 bases at J, with 17 bases between the two ends. The CDR3 DNA is TGTGCCAGCACCCTGTCCCTATCTAGGGAGCAGTACTTC. It codes for CASTLSLSREQYF. Variable domain in full (rest from reference TRBV2 and TRBJ2-7): EPEVTQTPSHQVTQMGQEVILRCVPISNHLYFYWYRQILGQKVEFLVSFYNNEISEKSEIFDDQFSVERPDGSNFTLKIRSTKLEDSAMYFCASTLSLSREQYFGPGTRLTVT.

This clonotype was picked up many times. The J gene is TRBJ1-5, the V gene TRBV19; D possibly corresponds to TRBD1 (6 bases). Trimming pared 5 bases from V and 1 base from J, leaving 9 bases between. Germline CDR1 and CDR2: LNHDA and SQIVND (reference sequence). CDR3 length: 14 amino acids. The CDR3 nucleotides are TGTGCCAGTAGTCCCACAGGGAGCAATCAGCCCCAGCATTTT. Its protein product is CASSPTGSNQPQHF.

This chain links TRBV5-6 with TRBJ2-3; TRBD1 matches at 11 bases. The CDR3 loop spans 16 amino acids. With 2 bases clipped from V and 2 bases from J, the junction kept 4 bases outside the gene matches. Germline CDR1 and CDR2: SGHDT and YYEEEE. The DNA of the CDR3 is TGTGCCAGCAGCTTCGGACAGGGGGCGCCCACAGATACGCAGTATTTT. Translation: CASSFGQGAPTDTQYF.